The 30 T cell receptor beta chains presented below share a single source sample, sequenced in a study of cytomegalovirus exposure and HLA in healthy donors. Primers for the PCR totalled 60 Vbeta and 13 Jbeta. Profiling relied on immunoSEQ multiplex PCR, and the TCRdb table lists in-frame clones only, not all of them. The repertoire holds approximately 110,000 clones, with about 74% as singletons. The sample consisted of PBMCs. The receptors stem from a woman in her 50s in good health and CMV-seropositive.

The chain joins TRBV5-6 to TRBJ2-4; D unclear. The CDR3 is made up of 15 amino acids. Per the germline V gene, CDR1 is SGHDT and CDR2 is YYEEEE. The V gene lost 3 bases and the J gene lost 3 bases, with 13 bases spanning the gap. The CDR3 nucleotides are TGTGCCAGCAGCTCCCTCGGAGCCCACAAAAACATTCAGTACTTC. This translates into CASSSLGAHKNIQYF.

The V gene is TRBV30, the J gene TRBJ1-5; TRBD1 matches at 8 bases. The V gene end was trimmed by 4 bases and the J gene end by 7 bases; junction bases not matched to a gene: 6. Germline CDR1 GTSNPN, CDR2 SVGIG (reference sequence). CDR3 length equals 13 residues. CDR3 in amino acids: CAWTDRADQPQHF. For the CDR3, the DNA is TGTGCCTGGACGGACAGGGCGGACCAGCCCCAGCATTTT.

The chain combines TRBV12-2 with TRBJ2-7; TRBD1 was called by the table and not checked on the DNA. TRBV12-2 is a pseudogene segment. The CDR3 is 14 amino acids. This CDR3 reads CASLSTGTGYEQYF. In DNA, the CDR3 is TGTGCAAGTTTGTCCACCGGGACAGGGTACGAGCAGTACTTC.

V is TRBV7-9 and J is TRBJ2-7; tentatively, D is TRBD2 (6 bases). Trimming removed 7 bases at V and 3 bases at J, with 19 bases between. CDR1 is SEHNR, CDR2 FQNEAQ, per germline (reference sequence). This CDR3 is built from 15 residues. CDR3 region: CASKSERGGIYEQYF. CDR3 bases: TGTGCCAGCAAGAGTGAGAGGGGCGGGATCTACGAGCAGTACTTC. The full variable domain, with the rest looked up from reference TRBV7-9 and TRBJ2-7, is DTGVSQNPRHKITKRGQNVTFRCDPISEHNRLYWYRQTLGQGPEFLTYFQNEAQLEKSRLLSDRFSAERPKGSFSTLEIQRTEQGDSAMYLCASKSERGGIYEQYFGPGTRLTVT.

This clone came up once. CDR3 in DNA: TGCGCCAGCAGCTTCACAGGTCAAGAGACCCAGTACTTC. Amino acids: CASSFTGQETQYF. The chain recombines TRBV5-1 with TRBJ2-5, with D tentatively TRBD1 (5 bases). From germline, CDR1 is SGHRS and CDR2 YFSETQ. Trimming removed 2 bases from V and 2 bases from J, with 7 bases in between. This CDR3 contains 13 residues.

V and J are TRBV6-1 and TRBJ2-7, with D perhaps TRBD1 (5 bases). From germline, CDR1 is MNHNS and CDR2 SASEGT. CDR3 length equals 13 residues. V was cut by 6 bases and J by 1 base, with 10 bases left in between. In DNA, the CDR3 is TGTGCCAGCAGCCCCGACAGTTCCTACGAGCAGTACTTC. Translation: CASSPDSSYEQYF.

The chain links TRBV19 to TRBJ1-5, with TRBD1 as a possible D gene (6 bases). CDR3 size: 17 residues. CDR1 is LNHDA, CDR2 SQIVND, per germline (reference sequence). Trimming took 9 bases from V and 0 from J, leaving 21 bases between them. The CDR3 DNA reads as TGTGCCAGCAAAAGGAACAGGGAAAGCTATAGCAATCAGCCCCAGCATTTT. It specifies CASKRNRESYSNQPQHF. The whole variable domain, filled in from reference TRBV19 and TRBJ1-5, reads DGGITQSPKYLFRKEGQNVTLSCEQNLNHDAMYWYRQDPGQGLRLIYYSQIVNDFQKGDIAEGYSVSREKKESFPLTVTSAQKNPTAFYLCASKRNRESYSNQPQHFGDGTRLSIL.

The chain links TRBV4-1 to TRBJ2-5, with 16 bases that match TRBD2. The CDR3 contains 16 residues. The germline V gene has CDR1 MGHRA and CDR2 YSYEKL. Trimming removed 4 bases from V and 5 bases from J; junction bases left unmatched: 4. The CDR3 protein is CASSPGLAGGYETQYF. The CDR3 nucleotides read TGCGCCAGCAGCCCGGGACTAGCGGGGGGGTACGAGACCCAGTACTTC.

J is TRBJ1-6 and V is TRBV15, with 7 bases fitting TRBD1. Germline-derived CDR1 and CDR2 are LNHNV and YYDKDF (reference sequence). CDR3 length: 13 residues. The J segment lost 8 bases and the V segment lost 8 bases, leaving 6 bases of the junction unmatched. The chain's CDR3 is CATQGTEYSPLHF. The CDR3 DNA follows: TGTGCCACCCAAGGGACAGAGTATTCACCCCTCCACTTT.

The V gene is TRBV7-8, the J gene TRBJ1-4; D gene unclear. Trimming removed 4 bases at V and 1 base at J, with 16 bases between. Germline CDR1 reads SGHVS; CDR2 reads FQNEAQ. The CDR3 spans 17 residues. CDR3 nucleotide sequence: TGTGCCAGCAGCTCGTGGTCAGTCAGAAGAACTAATGAAAAACTGTTTTTT. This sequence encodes CASSSWSVRRTNEKLFF.

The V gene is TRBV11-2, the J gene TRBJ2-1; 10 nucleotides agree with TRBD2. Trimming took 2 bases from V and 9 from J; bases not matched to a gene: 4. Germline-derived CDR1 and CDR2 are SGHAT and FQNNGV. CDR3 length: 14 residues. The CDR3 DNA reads TGTGCCAGCAGCTTACAAGCGGGGGGGGTTGAGCAGTTCTTC. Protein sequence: CASSLQAGGVEQFF.

CDR3 nucleotides: TGTGCCAGCAGCGTGGCCCCGGGGCCCAGGGGCAATGAGCAGTTCTTC. Residues: CASSVAPGPRGNEQFF. The chain combines TRBV9 with TRBJ2-1, with D possibly TRBD1 on 6 matching bases. Trimming removed 2 bases at V and 6 bases at J, with 18 bases between. This CDR3 contains 16 residues. In germline, CDR1 is SGDLS, CDR2 YYNGEE.

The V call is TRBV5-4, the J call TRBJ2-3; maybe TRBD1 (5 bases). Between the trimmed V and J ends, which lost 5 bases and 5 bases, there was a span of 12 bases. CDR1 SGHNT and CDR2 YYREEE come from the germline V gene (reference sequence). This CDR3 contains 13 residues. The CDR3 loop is CASSPPGQDTQYF. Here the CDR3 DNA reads TGTGCCAGCAGTCCCCCAGGGCAAGATACGCAGTATTTT.

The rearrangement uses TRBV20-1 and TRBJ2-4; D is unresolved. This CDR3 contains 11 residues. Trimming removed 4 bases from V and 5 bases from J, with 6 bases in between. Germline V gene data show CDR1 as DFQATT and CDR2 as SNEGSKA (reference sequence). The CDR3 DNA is TGCAGTGCTATGAGTGAAAACATTCAGTACTTC. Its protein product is CSAMSENIQYF.

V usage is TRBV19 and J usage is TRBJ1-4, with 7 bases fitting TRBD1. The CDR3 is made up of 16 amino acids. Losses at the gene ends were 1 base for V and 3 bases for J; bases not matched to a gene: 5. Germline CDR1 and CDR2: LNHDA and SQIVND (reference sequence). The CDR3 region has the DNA TGTGCCAGTAGTATAGCGTGGGACAGTGCTAATGAAAAACTGTTTTTT. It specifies CASSIAWDSANEKLFF.

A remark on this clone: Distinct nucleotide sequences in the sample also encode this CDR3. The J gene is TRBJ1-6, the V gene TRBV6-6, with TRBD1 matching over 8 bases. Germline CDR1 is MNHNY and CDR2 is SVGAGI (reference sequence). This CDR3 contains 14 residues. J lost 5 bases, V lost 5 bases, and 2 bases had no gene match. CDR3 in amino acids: CASSVTGDNSPLHF. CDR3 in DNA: TGTGCCAGCAGTGTGACAGGGGATAATTCACCCCTCCACTTT.

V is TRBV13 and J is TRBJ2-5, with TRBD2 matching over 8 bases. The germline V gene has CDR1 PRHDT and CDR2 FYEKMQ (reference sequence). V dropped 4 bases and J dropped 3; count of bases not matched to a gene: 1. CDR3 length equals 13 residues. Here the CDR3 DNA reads TGTGCCAGCAGCTCACTAGCGGAAGAGACCCAGTACTTC. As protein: CASSSLAEETQYF.

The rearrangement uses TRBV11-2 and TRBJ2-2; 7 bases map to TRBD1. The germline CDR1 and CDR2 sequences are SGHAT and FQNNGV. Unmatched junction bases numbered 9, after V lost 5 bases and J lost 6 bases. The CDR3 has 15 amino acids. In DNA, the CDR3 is TGTGCCAGCAGCGAACAGGGGTTTACGGCCGGGGAGCTGTTTTTT. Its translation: CASSEQGFTAGELFF. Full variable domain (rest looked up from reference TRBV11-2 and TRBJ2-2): EAGVAQSPRYKIIEKRQSVAFWCNPISGHATLYWYQQILGQGPKLLIQFQNNGVVDDSQLPKDRFSAERLKGVDSTLKIQPAKLEDSAVYLCASSEQGFTAGELFFGEGSRLTVL.

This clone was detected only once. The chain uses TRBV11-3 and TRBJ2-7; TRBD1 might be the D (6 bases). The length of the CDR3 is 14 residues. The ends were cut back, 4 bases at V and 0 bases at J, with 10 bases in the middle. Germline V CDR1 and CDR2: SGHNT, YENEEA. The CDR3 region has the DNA TGTGCCAGCAGCTCATCAGGGGACTCCTACGAGCAGTACTTC. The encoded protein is CASSSSGDSYEQYF.

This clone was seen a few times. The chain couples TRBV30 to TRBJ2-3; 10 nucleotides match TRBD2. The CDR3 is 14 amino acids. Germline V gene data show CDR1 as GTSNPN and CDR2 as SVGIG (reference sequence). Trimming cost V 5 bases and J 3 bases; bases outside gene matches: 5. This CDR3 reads CAWAKGLATDTQYF. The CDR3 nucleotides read TGTGCCTGGGCCAAGGGACTAGCGACAGATACGCAGTATTTT.

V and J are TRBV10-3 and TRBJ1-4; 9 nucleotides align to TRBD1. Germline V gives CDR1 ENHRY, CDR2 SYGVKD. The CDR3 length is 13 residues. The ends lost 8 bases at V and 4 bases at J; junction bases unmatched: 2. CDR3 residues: CAIRQGDNEKLFF. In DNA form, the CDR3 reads TGTGCCATCCGACAGGGGGATAATGAAAAACTGTTTTTT.

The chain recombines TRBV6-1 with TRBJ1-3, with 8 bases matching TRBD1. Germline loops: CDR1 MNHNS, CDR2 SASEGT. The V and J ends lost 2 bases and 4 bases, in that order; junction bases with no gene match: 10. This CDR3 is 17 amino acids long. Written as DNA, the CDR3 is TGTGCCAGCAGTGAACTCGCAGGGGGCCCCTTCGGAAACACCATATATTTT. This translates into CASSELAGGPFGNTIYF.

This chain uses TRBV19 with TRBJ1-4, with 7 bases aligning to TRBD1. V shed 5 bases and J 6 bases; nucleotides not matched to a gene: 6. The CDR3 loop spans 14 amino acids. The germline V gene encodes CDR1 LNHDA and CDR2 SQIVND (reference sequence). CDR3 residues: CASSGTEGHEKLFF. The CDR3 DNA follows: TGTGCCAGTAGTGGGACAGAAGGTCATGAAAAACTGTTTTTT.

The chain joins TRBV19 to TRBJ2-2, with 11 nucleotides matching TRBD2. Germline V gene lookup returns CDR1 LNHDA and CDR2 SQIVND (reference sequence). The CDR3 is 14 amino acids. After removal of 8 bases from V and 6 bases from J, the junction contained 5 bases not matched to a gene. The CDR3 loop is CASGSGGASGELFF. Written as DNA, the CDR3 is TGTGCCAGTGGTAGCGGGGGGGCCTCCGGGGAGCTGTTTTTT.

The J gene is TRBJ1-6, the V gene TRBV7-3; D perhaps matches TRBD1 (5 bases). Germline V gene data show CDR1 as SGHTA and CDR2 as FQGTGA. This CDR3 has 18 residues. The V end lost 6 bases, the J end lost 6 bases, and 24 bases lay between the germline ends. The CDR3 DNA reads TGTGCCAGCAGACGGAGGGCAGGGCAGGATAGGGTTAATTCACCCCTCCACTTT. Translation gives CASRRRAGQDRVNSPLHF.

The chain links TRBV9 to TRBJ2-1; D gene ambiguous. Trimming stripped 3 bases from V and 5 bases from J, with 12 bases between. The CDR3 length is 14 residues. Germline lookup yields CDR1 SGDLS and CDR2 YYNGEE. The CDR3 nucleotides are TGTGCCAGCAGCGCGCCCGGGTACCACAATGAGCAGTTCTTC. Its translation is CASSAPGYHNEQFF.

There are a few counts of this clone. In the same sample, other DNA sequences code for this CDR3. Written as DNA, the CDR3 is TGTGCCAGCAGTTTAGCGACAGCTTACCAAGAGACCCAGTACTTC. Its translation: CASSLATAYQETQYF. The genes are TRBV27 and TRBJ2-5; maybe TRBD1 (5 bases). The CDR3 contains 15 residues. V lost 2 bases and J lost 0, with 10 bases in between. In germline, CDR1 is MNHEY, CDR2 SMNVEV (reference sequence).

CDR3 nucleotides: TGTGCCAGCAGTTCCGGGACAGACTCCTACAATGAGCAGTTCTTC. Protein: CASSSGTDSYNEQFF. This rearrangement joins TRBV25-1 to TRBJ2-1; 7 positions agree with TRBD1. Germline V gene data show CDR1 as MGHDK and CDR2 as SYGVNS. Trimming took 5 bases from V and 0 from J; bases not matched to a gene: 4. CDR3 length: 15 residues.

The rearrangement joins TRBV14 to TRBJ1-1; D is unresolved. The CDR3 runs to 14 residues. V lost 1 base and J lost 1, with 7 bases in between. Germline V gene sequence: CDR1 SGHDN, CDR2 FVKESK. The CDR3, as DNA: TGTGCCAGCAGCCAAGCCTTACAGAACACTGAAGCTTTCTTT. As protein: CASSQALQNTEAFF.

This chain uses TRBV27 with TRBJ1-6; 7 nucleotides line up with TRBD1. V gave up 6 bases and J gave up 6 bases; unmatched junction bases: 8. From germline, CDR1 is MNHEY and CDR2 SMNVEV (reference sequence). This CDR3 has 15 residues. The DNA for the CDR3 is TGTGCCAGCAGGGGGGGAGACAGGGTTAATTCACCCCTCCACTTT. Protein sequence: CASRGGDRVNSPLHF.